This T cell receptor (beta chain) emerged from a study of shared clonotypes between healthy human individuals. CD4+ cells were split into CD45RA+ naive and CD45RA-negative memory subsets. Comments on this clone: Additional DNA sequences in this sample encode the identical CDR3.

This table comes from immunoSEQ multiplex PCR, and its TCRdb copy is limited to in-frame clones, with some not included. This sample has 1 million to 1.3 million clones, with approximately 80% found just once. The V segment lost 2 bases and the J segment 6 bases; nucleotides outside the gene matches: 4. CDR3 length: 13 residues. In germline, CDR1 is KGHSH, CDR2 LQKENI. Sequences were obtained from memory CD4+ T cells from PBMCs. Specified subset: CD45RA-negative fraction. The TCR was taken from a man younger than 30 in good health. Some clones in this sample may be carry-over from other donors' samples. The chain links TRBV18 to TRBJ2-7; TRBD1 matches 7 bases. In DNA, the CDR3 is TGTGCCAGCTCACCAACGACAGGGCCCGAGCAGTACTTC. The encoded protein is CASSPTTGPEQYF.